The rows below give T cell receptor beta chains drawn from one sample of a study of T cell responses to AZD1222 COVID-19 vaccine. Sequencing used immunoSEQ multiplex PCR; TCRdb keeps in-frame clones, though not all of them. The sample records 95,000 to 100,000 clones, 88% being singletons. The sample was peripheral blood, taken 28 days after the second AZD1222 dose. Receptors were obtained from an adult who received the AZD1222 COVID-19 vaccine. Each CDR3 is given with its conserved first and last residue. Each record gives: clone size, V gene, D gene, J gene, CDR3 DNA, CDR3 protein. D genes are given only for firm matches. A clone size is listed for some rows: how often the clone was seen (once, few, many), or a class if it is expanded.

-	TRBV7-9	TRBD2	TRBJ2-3	TGTGCCAGCAGCCCACCCGGGACTAGCGGATCCCTTTCGAAGTATTTT	CASSPPGTSGSLSKYF
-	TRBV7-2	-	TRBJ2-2	TGTGCCAGCAGCTTGGCAGGGGTTATGAACACCGGGGAGCTGTTTTTT	CASSLAGVMNTGELFF
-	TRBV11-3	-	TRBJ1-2	TGTGCCAGCAGCTTTACAGGTTCGGACGGCTACACCTTC	CASSFTGSDGYTF
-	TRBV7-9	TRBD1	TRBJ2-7	TGTGCCAGCAGCTCACCGGGACAGGGCTTCAACGAGCAGTACTTC	CASSSPGQGFNEQYF
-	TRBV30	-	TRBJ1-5	TGTGCCTGGAGTCTCGGGACGGATAATCAGCCCCAGCATTTT	CAWSLGTDNQPQHF
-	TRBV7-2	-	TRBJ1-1	TGTGCCAGCAGTACAGGGAGAGGGACTGAAGCTTTCTTT	CASSTGRGTEAFF
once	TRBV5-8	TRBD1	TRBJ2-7	TGTGCCAGCAGCAGGGGACAGGGGACCGTCTACGAGCAGTACTTC	CASSRGQGTVYEQYF
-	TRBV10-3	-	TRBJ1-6	TGTGCCATCAGTGAGACGCTTAATTCACCCCTCCACTTT	CAISETLNSPLHF
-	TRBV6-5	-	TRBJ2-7	TGTGCCAGCAGGACACACTTAACCTCTCGGGAGCAGTACTTC	CASRTHLTSREQYF
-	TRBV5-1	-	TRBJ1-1	TGCGCCAGCAGCTTAACCGATGGGCATGAAGCTTTCTTT	CASSLTDGHEAFF
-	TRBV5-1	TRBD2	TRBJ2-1	TGCGCCAGCAGCTTGAAACTAGCGGGAGGGCCGAATGAGCAGTTCTTC	CASSLKLAGGPNEQFF
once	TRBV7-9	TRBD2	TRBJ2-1	TGTGCCAGCAGCTTCATACTAGCGGATAACAATGAGCAGTTCTTC	CASSFILADNNEQFF
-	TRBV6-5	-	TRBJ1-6	TGTGCCAGCGCAAGCTCCTATAATTCACCCCTCCACTTT	CASASSYNSPLHF
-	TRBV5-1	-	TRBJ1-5	TGCGCCAGCAGCTTGGACGGTAGCGAGAATCAGCCCCAGCATTTT	CASSLDGSENQPQHF
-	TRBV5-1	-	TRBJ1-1	TGCGCCAGCAGCTTCGGCAGGAACACTGAAGCTTTCTTT	CASSFGRNTEAFF
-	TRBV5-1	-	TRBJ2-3	TGCGCCAGCAGTCCTAAGTTCGGGGGCACAGATACGCAGTATTTT	CASSPKFGGTDTQYF
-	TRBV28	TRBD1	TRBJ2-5	TGTGCCAGCAGTGTATTGACAGGGATAGAGACCCAGTACTTC	CASSVLTGIETQYF
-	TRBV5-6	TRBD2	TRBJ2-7	TGTGCCAGCAGCTTCCCCGGGACTAGCGGCTACGAGCAGTACTTC	CASSFPGTSGYEQYF
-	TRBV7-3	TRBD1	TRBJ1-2	TGTGCCAGCAGCGAAAGAATCCCCGGGACAGGGGGCGAAGGCTACACCTTC	CASSERIPGTGGEGYTF
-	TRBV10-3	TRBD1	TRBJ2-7	TGTGCCATCAGTGAGACAGAGACAGGGCGCACGGGGCAGTACTTC	CAISETETGRTGQYF
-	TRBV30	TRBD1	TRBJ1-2	TGTGCCTGCCGGGACAGCATTAACTATGGCTACACCTTC	CACRDSINYGYTF
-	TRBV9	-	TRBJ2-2	TGTGCCAGCAGCGTGTCCAGGGGTCACACCGGGGAGCTGTTTTTT	CASSVSRGHTGELFF
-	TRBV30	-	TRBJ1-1	TGTGCCTGGGCCCGGGGGACTGAAGCTTTCTTT	CAWARGTEAFF
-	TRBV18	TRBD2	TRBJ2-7	TGTGCCAGCTCACCGCGGACTAGCGTGGTTTTCGAGCAGTACTTC	CASSPRTSVVFEQYF
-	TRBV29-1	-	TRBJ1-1	TGCAGCGTTGAATCGGGGGCCGTTGAAGCTTTCTTT	CSVESGAVEAFF
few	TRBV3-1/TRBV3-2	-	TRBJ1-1	TGTGCCAGCAGCTTAGGGGGTTTTCGGGCGAACACTGAAGCTTTCTTT	CASSLGGFRANTEAFF
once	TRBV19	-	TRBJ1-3	TGTGCCAGTAGTATTACTGCAGGGACCTCTGGAAACACCATATATTTT	CASSITAGTSGNTIYF
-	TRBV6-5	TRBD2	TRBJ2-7	TGTGCCAGCAGTCGCGGGACTAGCGGCTCCTACGAGCAGTACTTC	CASSRGTSGSYEQYF
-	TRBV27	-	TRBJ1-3	TGTGCCAGCAGCCGCTCATGGAGGGATGGAAACACCATATATTTT	CASSRSWRDGNTIYF
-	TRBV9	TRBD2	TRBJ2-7	TGTGCCAGCAGCGTAGACGGGAGGAGCCACGAGCAGTACTTC	CASSVDGRSHEQYF
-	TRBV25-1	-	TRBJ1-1	TGTGCCAGCAGTCAGCGGGCTCCGGACACTGAAGCTTTCTTT	CASSQRAPDTEAFF
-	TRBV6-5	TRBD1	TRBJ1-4	TGTGCCAGCAGTTACGCGGGACAGCTGACTAATGAAAAACTGTTTTTT	CASSYAGQLTNEKLFF
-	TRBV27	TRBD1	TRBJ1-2	TGTGCCAGCAGTTTGACACAGGGGTCCGGCTACACCTTC	CASSLTQGSGYTF
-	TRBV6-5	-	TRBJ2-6	TGTGCCAGCAGTTACGCCGGCGCCTCTGGGGCCAACGTCCTGACTTTC	CASSYAGASGANVLTF
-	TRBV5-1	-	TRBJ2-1	TGCGCCAGCAGCTGGGGACCGGGACTCACCAATGAGCAGTTCTTC	CASSWGPGLTNEQFF
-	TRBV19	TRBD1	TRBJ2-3	TGTGCCAGTAGTATAGCGGGACAGAGCACAGATACGCAGTATTTT	CASSIAGQSTDTQYF
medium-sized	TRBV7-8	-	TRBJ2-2	TGTGCCAGCAGCCCCAGACCCAAGGGGAGCACCGGGGAGCTGTTTTTT	CASSPRPKGSTGELFF
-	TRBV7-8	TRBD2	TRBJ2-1	TGTGCCAGCAGCTCGTTCGCCCCGGCTAGCGGGAGGCCAGAGCAGTTCTTC	CASSSFAPASGRPEQFF
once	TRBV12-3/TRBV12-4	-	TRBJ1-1	TGTGCCAGCAGCCTAGGGACTGAAGCTTTCTTT	CASSLGTEAFF
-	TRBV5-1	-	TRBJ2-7	TGCGCCAGCAGCTCACTTCAGGGCTACGAGCAGTACTTC	CASSSLQGYEQYF
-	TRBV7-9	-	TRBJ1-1	TGTGCCAGCAGCTTAGGGTTCGGGGCGGGTGAAGCTTTCTTT	CASSLGFGAGEAFF
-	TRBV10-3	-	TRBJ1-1	TGTGCCATCAGTGATTGGGAGGGTGGCACTGAAGCTTTCTTT	CAISDWEGGTEAFF
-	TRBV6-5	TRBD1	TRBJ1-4	TGTGCCAGCAGGATCCAGGGGGCGACTAATGAAAAACTGTTTTTT	CASRIQGATNEKLFF
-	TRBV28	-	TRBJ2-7	TGTGCCAGCACAAGCAGTTTCTACGAGCAGTACTTC	CASTSSFYEQYF
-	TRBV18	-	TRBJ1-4	TGTGCCAGCTCACCGGCGTCAACTAATGAAAAACTGTTTTTT	CASSPASTNEKLFF
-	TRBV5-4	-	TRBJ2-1	TGTGCCAGCAGACCCCGACTAGTTTCGCAGCGGGATGAGCAGTTCTTC	CASRPRLVSQRDEQFF
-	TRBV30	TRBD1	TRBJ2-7	TGTGCCTGGAGTCCAGGGACAGCCACCTACGAGCAGTACTTC	CAWSPGTATYEQYF